This T cell receptor (beta chain) was retrieved from a study of T cell responses to AZD1222 COVID-19 vaccine. General study points: Only a handful of individuals given AZD1222 were seropositive at baseline.

This table comes from immunoSEQ multiplex PCR, and its TCRdb copy is limited to in-frame clones, with some not included. Altogether 160,000 or so clones are present, roughly 92% being singletons, with the ten largest covering about 2.8%. To note about this clone: Its antigen is unknown.

Trimming stripped 4 bases from V and 3 bases from J, with 4 bases between. The CDR3 covers 11 residues. The clonotype was recovered from an adult in good health. This sequence joins TRBV12-3 or TRBV12-4 and TRBJ2-7; D remains unclear. The material was peripheral blood, obtained on day 0 of AZD1222 vaccination. The chain's CDR3 is CASSSLYEQYF. The CDR3 DNA is TGTGCCAGCAGTTCCCTCTACGAGCAGTACTTC.